This T cell receptor beta chain was documented in a study of technical replicates of blood from a few donors. Generated by immunoSEQ multiplex PCR, the TCRdb table keeps only in-frame clones and is missing some. This sample carries 95,000 or so clones, roughly 96% of them seen once, and the ten largest clones take around 0.3%. The length of the CDR3 is 16 residues. Trimming took 2 bases from V and 3 from J; bases not matched to a gene: 6. The germline gives CDR1 SGHRS, CDR2 YFSETQ. The clonotype comes from a human donor in good health. The material sequenced was T cells isolated from PBMCs. The gene calls are TRBV5-1 and TRBJ2-5; TRBD2 matches at 11 bases. The CDR3 here is CASSLGGTSGEETQYF. CDR3 DNA sequence: TGCGCCAGCAGCTTAGGGGGGACTAGCGGAGAAGAGACCCAGTACTTC.